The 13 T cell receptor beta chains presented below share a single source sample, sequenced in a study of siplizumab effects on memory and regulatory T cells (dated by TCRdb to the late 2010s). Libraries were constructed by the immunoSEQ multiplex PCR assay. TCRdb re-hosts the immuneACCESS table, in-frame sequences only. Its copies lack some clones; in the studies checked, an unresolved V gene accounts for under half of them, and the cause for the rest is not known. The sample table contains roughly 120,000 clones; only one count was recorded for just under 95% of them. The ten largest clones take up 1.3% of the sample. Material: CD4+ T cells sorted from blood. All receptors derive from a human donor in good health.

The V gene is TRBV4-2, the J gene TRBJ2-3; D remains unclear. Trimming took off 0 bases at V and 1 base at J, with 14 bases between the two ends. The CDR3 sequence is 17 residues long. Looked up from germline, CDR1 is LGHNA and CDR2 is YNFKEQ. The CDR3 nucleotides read TGTGCCAGCAGCCAAGAGTTTGGGCAGGCCGGCACAGATACGCAGTATTTT. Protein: CASSQEFGQAGTDTQYF.

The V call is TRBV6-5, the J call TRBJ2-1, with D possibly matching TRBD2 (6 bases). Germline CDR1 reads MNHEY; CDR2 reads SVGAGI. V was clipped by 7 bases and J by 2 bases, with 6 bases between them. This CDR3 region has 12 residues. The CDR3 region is CASTGAYNEQFF. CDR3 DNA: TGTGCCAGCACGGGGGCCTACAATGAGCAGTTCTTC.

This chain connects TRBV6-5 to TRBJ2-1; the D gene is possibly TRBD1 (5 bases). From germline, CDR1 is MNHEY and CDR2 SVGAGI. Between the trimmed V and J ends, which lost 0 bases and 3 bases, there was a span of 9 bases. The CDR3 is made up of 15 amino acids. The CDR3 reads CASSYSQGNYNEQFF. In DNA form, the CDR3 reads TGTGCCAGCAGTTACTCCCAGGGCAACTACAATGAGCAGTTCTTC.

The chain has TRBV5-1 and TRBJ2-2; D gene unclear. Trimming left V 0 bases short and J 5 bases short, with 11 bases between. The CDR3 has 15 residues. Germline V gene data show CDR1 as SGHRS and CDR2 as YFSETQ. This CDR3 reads CASSLGGRGTGELFF. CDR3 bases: TGCGCCAGCAGCTTGGGGGGTCGAGGAACCGGGGAGCTGTTTTTT.

CDR3 sequence reads: CASSLGTGNNQPQHF. The CDR3, as DNA: TGTGCCAGCAGTCTCGGGACAGGGAACAATCAGCCCCAGCATTTT. V is TRBV28 and J is TRBJ1-5; the match to TRBD1 covers 9 bases. V lost 5 bases and J lost 3; bases outside the gene matches: 5. The length of the CDR3 is 15 residues. Per germline, CDR1 MDHEN and CDR2 SYDVKM. The full variable domain, its missing parts supplied by reference TRBV28 and TRBJ1-5, is DVKVTQSSRYLVKRTGEKVFLECVQDMDHENMFWYRQDPGLGLRLIYFSYDVKMKEKGDIPEGYSVSREKKERFSLILESASTNQTSMYLCASSLGTGNNQPQHFGDGTRLSIL.

The CDR3 sequence: CASSQLLAGTLYEQYF. The CDR3 DNA reads as TGTGCCAGCAGCCAATTACTAGCGGGAACCCTCTACGAGCAGTACTTC. This chain uses TRBV4-2 with TRBJ2-7; 10 bases line up with TRBD2. There are 16 residues in the CDR3. J gave up 3 bases and V 2 bases, and 7 bases lay outside the gene matches. In germline, CDR1 is LGHNA, CDR2 YNFKEQ.

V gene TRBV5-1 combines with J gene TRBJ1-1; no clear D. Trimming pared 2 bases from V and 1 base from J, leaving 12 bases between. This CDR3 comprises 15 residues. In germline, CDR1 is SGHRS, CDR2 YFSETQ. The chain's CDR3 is CASSFQKGQNTEAFF. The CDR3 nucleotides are TGCGCCAGCAGCTTTCAGAAAGGCCAGAACACTGAAGCTTTCTTT.

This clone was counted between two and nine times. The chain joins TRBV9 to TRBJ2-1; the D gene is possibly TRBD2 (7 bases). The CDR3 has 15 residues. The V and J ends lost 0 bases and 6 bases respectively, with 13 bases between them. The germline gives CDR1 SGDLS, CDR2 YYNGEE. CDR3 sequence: CASSVGGGVTNEQFF. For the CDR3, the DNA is TGTGCCAGCAGCGTAGGAGGGGGGGTAACCAATGAGCAGTTCTTC.

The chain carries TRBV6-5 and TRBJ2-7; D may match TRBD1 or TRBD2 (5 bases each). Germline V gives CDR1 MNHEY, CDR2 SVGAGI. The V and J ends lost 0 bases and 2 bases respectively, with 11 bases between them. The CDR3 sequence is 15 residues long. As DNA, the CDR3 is TGTGCCAGCAGTTACTCTTGGGACGGTACCTACGAGCAGTACTTC. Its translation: CASSYSWDGTYEQYF.

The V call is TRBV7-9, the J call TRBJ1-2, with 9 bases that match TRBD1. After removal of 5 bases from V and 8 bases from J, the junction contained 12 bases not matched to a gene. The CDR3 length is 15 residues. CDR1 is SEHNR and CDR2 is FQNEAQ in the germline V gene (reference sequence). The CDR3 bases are TGTGCCAGCAGCCAACAGCTAACAGGGGGCCAAGGCTACACCTTC. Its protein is CASSQQLTGGQGYTF.

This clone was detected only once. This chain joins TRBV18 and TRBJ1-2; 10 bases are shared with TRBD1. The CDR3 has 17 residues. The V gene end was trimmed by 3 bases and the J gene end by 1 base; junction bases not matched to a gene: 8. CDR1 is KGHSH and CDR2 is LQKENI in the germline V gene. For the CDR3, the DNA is TGTGCCAGCTCACCCACGACAGGGGGCGTTGTTAACTATGGCTACACCTTC. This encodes CASSPTTGGVVNYGYTF.

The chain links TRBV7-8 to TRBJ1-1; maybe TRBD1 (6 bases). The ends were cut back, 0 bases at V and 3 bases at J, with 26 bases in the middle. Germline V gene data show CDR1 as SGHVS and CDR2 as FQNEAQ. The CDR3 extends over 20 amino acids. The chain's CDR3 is CASSLAGIFLRRGGDTEAFF. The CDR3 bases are TGTGCCAGCAGCTTAGCGGGGATATTTTTAAGACGAGGGGGGGACACTGAAGCTTTCTTT.

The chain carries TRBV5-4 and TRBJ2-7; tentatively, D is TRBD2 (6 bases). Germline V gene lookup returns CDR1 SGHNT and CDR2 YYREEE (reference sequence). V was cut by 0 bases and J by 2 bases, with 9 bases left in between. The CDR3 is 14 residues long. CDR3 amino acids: CASSLAQRAYEQYF. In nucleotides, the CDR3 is TGTGCCAGCAGCTTGGCCCAGCGGGCCTACGAGCAGTACTTC.